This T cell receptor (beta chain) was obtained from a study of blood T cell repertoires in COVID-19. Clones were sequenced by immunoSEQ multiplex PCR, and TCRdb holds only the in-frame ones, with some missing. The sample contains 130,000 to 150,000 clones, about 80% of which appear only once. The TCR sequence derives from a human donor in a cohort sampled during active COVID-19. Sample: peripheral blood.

The CDR3 nucleotides read TGTGCCAGCAGCTTTACAGGGGGCCAAGAGACCCAGTACTTC. It specifies CASSFTGGQETQYF. This chain uses TRBV5-5 with TRBJ2-5; 8 bases align to TRBD1. CDR1 is SGHKS and CDR2 is YYEKEE in the germline V gene (reference sequence). The CDR3 runs 14 residues. V dropped 2 bases and J dropped 1; count of bases not matched to a gene: 1.